The entry below describes one TCR beta chain. This specimen comes from a study of technical replicates of blood from several donors. Germline CDR1 reads SGHTA; CDR2 reads FQGNSA. V was cut by 5 bases and J by 0 bases, with 5 bases left in between. This CDR3 is built from 12 residues. Sequenced by immunoSEQ multiplex PCR; TCRdb stores in-frame clones only, minus some. Of over 50,000 clones in the sample, about 87% are singletons; the top ten hold over 4%. This chain uses TRBV7-2 with TRBJ2-7, with D unresolved. Material for sequencing was PBMCs. The receptor's source is a human donor in good health. Some clones in this sample may be carry-over from other donors' samples. The CDR3 is CASSHGSYEQYF. Here the CDR3 DNA reads TGTGCCAGCAGCCACGGCTCCTACGAGCAGTACTTC.